The sequence of this T cell receptor beta chain was determined in a study of control samples from healthy donors and cancer patients. Using immunoSEQ multiplex PCR, the repertoire was profiled, and TCRdb retains in-frame clones only, with some absent. This table has roughly 80,000 clones, approximately 91% appearing once. There are 14 residues in the CDR3. V lost 6 bases to trimming and J lost 11 bases, with 21 bases between them. Germline CDR1 reads SGHTA; CDR2 reads FQGNSA. The origin of this receptor is a woman in her forties or fifties in good health. The chain has TRBV7-2 and TRBJ2-3, with D perhaps being TRBD1 or TRBD2 (6 bases each). Sequencing used blood. This CDR3 reads CASSLLGGSSEQYF. In DNA, the CDR3 is TGTGCCAGCAGTTTGCTGGGGGGCTCCTCTGAGCAGTATTTT.